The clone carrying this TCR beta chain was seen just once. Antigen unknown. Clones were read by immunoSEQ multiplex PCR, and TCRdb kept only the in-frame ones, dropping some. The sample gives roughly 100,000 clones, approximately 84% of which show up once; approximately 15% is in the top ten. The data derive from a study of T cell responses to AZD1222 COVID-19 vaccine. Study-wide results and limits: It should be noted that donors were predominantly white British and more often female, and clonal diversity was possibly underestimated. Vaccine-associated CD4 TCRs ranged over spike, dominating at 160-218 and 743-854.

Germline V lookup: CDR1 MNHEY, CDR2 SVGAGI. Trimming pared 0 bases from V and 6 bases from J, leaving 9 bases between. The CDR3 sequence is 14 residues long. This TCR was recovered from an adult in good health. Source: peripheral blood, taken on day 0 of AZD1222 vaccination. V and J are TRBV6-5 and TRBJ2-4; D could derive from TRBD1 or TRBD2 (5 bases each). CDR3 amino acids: CASSYSRGANIQYF. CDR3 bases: TGTGCCAGCAGTTACTCGAGAGGGGCAAACATTCAGTACTTC.